Each of the 5 T cell receptor beta chains below was sequenced from the same sample in a study of blood T cell repertoires in COVID-19. The method was immunoSEQ multiplex PCR; TCRdb's version includes in-frame clones alone and lacks a portion of them. The sample holds about 110,000 clones, just over 70% seen once. The sequencing sample was made of peripheral blood. The receptors were sampled from a human donor with acute or convalescent COVID-19. The donor label of this sample is uncertain.

The genes are TRBV19 and TRBJ2-3, with D uncertain. There are 13 residues in the CDR3. The ends were cut back, 9 bases at V and 2 bases at J, with 12 bases in the middle. Germline V gene sequence: CDR1 LNHDA, CDR2 SQIVND (reference sequence). CDR3 region: CASRDVNTDTQYF. The CDR3 DNA sequence: TGTGCCAGCCGAGATGTCAACACAGATACGCAGTATTTT.

This chain links TRBV30 with TRBJ1-1; no definite D call. The CDR3 runs to 13 residues. Germline CDR1 reads GTSNPN; CDR2 reads SVGIG (reference sequence). Trimming removed 3 bases from V and 5 bases from J, with 13 bases in between. CDR3 coding DNA: TGTGCCTGGAGCGCTAGTGGGTGGACTGAAGCTTTCTTT. This codes for CAWSASGWTEAFF.

Worth noting for this clone: This specimen includes other DNA sequences encoding the same CDR3. The gene calls are TRBV5-1 and TRBJ2-2, with TRBD2 matching 7 bases. Trimming at V came to 0 bases and at J to 1 base, leaving 0 bases not matched to a gene. The V gene's germline CDR1 is SGHRS and CDR2 YFSETQ. The CDR3 extends over 15 amino acids. The CDR3 nucleotides are TGCGCCAGCAGCTTGGCGGGGGGGAACACCGGGGAGCTGTTTTTT. It yields the protein CASSLAGGNTGELFF.

This clone was observed a few times. This rearrangement joins TRBV10-3 to TRBJ1-2; the match to TRBD1 covers 8 bases. Germline V lookup: CDR1 ENHRY, CDR2 SYGVKD. The V segment lost 4 bases and the J segment 0 bases; nucleotides outside the gene matches: 4. There are 15 residues in the CDR3. The CDR3 nucleotides read TGTGCCATCAGTGCGGGGACAGGAGCTAACTATGGCTACACCTTC. It is translated as CAISAGTGANYGYTF.

V is TRBV7-3 and J is TRBJ2-3, with TRBD1 identical over 7 bases. Trimming cost V 2 bases and J 2 bases; bases outside gene matches: 4. The CDR3 is 15 residues long. CDR1 SGHTA and CDR2 FQGTGA come from the germline V gene. Written as DNA, the CDR3 is TGTGCCAGCAGCTTAGAGGGGGCCGACACAGATACGCAGTATTTT. Encoded protein: CASSLEGADTDTQYF.